This is a list of T cell receptor beta chains from one sample in a study of blood T cell repertoires in COVID-19. Libraries were prepared by immunoSEQ multiplex PCR; TCRdb keeps only in-frame clonotypes and omits some of them. The sample carries 120,000 to 150,000 clones, nearly 85% recorded once. Sequenced sample: PBMCs or T cells enriched from blood (not recorded which). Every receptor here comes from a man aged 50-59 years in a cohort exposed to, infected with or recovered from COVID-19 (not recorded which). CDR3s include the opening cysteine and the closing phenylalanine or tryptophan. The D gene is left open where the match is weak. Not all rows give a size; the values are once, few, many and, for expanded clones, a class.

>.|TRBD1|TRBV30|TRBJ1-4
TGTGCCTGGAGTGCCGGGACAGGGAATGAAAAACTGTTTTTT
CAWSAGTGNEKLFF
>few|.|TRBV4-1|TRBJ2-5
TGCGCCAGCAGCCAAGAGCCTAAGTTGTCGGAGACCCAGTACTTC
CASSQEPKLSETQYF
>.|TRBD1|TRBV30|TRBJ2-3
TGTGCCTGGAGTCCATCCGGGACAGGGGGCGGATATTTT
CAWSPSGTGGGYF
>.|TRBD2|TRBV6-1|TRBJ2-1
TGTGCCAGCAGTGAGGGAGGGGTACGGGGCACTGAGCAGTTCTTC
CASSEGGVRGTEQFF
>.|.|TRBV4-1|TRBJ1-5
TGCGCCAGCAGCCGCAACAGGGATCAGCCCCAGCATTTT
CASSRNRDQPQHF
>few|TRBD2|TRBV29-1|TRBJ2-3
TGCAGCGTTGAAGATTGGAGCGGGAGGACAGATACGCAGTATTTT
CSVEDWSGRTDTQYF
>.|.|TRBV24-1|TRBJ2-3
TGTGCCACCAGTGATGCGGACTACCCAGACTTCACAGATACGCAGTATTTT
CATSDADYPDFTDTQYF
>once|TRBD2|TRBV6-5|TRBJ2-1
TGTGCCAGCAGTTTTGTAGCGGGCAACAATGAGCAGTTCTTC
CASSFVAGNNEQFF
>few|.|TRBV21-1|TRBJ2-1
TGTGCCAGCAGGCCGCCGGGACACACGCAGCAGTTCTTC
CASRPPGHTQQFF
>.|.|TRBV28|TRBJ1-2
TGTGCCAGCAGACGAGCTTCGGGGAGCTACACCTTC
CASRRASGSYTF
>.|.|TRBV2|TRBJ1-4
TGTGCCAGCAGTGCCTTAGGACTCCTCACTAATGAAAAACTGTTTTTT
CASSALGLLTNEKLFF
>.|.|TRBV9|TRBJ2-6
TGTGCCAGCTCCCCCAAAGGGGCCAACGTCCTGACTTTC
CASSPKGANVLTF
>.|.|TRBV29-1|TRBJ1-1
TGCAGCGTTGAGTGGAGTACTGAAGCTTTCTTT
CSVEWSTEAFF
>.|TRBD1|TRBV7-9|TRBJ1-6
TGTGCCAGCAGCCCCGACAGGGCGTATAATTCACCCCTCCACTTT
CASSPDRAYNSPLHF
>few|.|TRBV6-5|TRBJ1-1
TGTGCCAGCAGTTTTGGGGGGTCGTTTGAAGCTTTCTTT
CASSFGGSFEAFF
>.|TRBD1|TRBV19|TRBJ1-2
TGTGCCAGCTTGGGACAGCTTAACTATGGCTACACCTTC
CASLGQLNYGYTF
>.|.|TRBV7-2|TRBJ1-4
TGTGCCAGCAGCTTAGCTCCCGCAACTAATGAAAAACTGTTTTTT
CASSLAPATNEKLFF
>.|TRBD2|TRBV5-1|TRBJ2-3
TGCGCCAGCAGCGTGGGACTAGCGGGAGTCACAGATACGCAGTATTTT
CASSVGLAGVTDTQYF
>once|TRBD2|TRBV7-2|TRBJ2-5
TGTGCCAGCAGCTTAGTAGCGGGGGTTTTGGAAGAGACCCAGTACTTC
CASSLVAGVLEETQYF
>.|TRBD2|TRBV7-6|TRBJ2-5
TGTGCCAGCAGCCGAGAGTTGACTAGCGGAGAGACCCAGTACTTC
CASSRELTSGETQYF
>few|TRBD2|TRBV7-9|TRBJ2-3
TGTGCCAGCAGCCCGACTAGCGGGCGCACAGATACGCAGTATTTT
CASSPTSGRTDTQYF
>.|TRBD1|TRBV18|TRBJ1-1
TGTGCCAGCTCCCCCGGGACAGGGTGGGCTGAAGCTTTCTTT
CASSPGTGWAEAFF
>few|TRBD1|TRBV29-1|TRBJ1-2
TGCAGCGTTGAAGATCCTGACAGGGAGATCTATGGCTACACCTTC
CSVEDPDREIYGYTF
>.|TRBD1|TRBV7-2|TRBJ1-2
TGTGCCAGCAGCCCAGGACAGGGAAGACATGGCTACACCTTC
CASSPGQGRHGYTF
>few|TRBD2|TRBV10-1|TRBJ2-7
TGCGCCAGCTCCGAAAGCACTAGCGGTATACGCGAGCAGTACTTC
CASSESTSGIREQYF
>.|TRBD2|TRBV9|TRBJ2-1
TGTGCCAGCAGCGTTCTAGCGGCTCTAAACAATGAGCAGTTCTTC
CASSVLAALNNEQFF
>.|.|TRBV12-3/TRBV12-4|TRBJ1-6
TGTGCCAGCAGTCAGGGGTCACCCCTCCACTTT
CASSQGSPLHF
>few|.|TRBV28|TRBJ2-7
TGTGCCAGCAGTCCGCGGGGAGGCTGGAAGTACTTC
CASSPRGGWKYF
>few|.|TRBV18|TRBJ1-5
TGTGCCAGCTCGCCGGACAGAGATCAGCCCCAGCATTTT
CASSPDRDQPQHF
>.|TRBD1|TRBV9|TRBJ2-4
TGTGCCAGCAGCTCACGGACAGGGGAAAACATTCAGTACTTC
CASSSRTGENIQYF
>.|TRBD1|TRBV2|TRBJ2-5
TGTGCCAGCAGTCGTCCGGGACAGGGCGTGGAGACCCAGTACTTC
CASSRPGQGVETQYF
>.|TRBD1|TRBV28|TRBJ1-5
TGTGCCAGCAGCGCAGGGGGCTCACGGACGTTTCAGCCCCAGCATTTT
CASSAGGSRTFQPQHF
>.|.|TRBV10-1|TRBJ1-1
TGCGCCACCCCGGGGGGGGGCACTGAAGCTTTCTTT
CATPGGGTEAFF
>.|.|TRBV9|TRBJ1-2
TGTGCCAGCAGCGTAGCCACAGACTATGGCTACACCTTC
CASSVATDYGYTF
>.|.|TRBV30|TRBJ1-3
TGTGCCTGGATCTCACGGGGTGTCTCTGGAAACACCATATATTTT
CAWISRGVSGNTIYF
>.|.|TRBV11-2|TRBJ2-2
TGTGCCAGCAGCTTAGATGGGGGCGTGAACACCGGGGAGCTGTTTTTT
CASSLDGGVNTGELFF
>.|.|TRBV21-1|TRBJ1-5
TGTGCCAGCAGCAAACCCGCGGGGGGCCATCAGCCCCAGCATTTT
CASSKPAGGHQPQHF
>.|.|TRBV6-5|TRBJ1-4
TGTGCCAGCAGCTACTCACAGGGTTCTAATGAAAAACTGTTTTTT
CASSYSQGSNEKLFF
>.|TRBD2|TRBV6-5|TRBJ2-3
TGTGCCAGCAGTTATTTGAAAGCGGGGGGGACGGATACGCAGTATTTT
CASSYLKAGGTDTQYF
>.|TRBD2|TRBV24-1|TRBJ2-1
TGTGCCACCAGCTCGCGGGAGTTGGCCTACAATGAGCAGTTCTTC
CATSSRELAYNEQFF
>few|TRBD2|TRBV7-9|TRBJ2-3
TGTGCCAGCCTCGGACTAGCGGATTCGGATACGCAGTATTTT
CASLGLADSDTQYF
>many|.|TRBV3-1/TRBV3-2|TRBJ2-2
TGTGCCAGCAGCCACAATCTAATGGCGGCCGGGGAGCTGTTTTTT
CASSHNLMAAGELFF
>few|.|TRBV19|TRBJ1-1
TGTGCCAGTAGTGCAGGGGCCTACACTGAAGCTTTCTTT
CASSAGAYTEAFF
>.|TRBD2|TRBV5-1|TRBJ2-1
TGCGCCAGCAGCTTGAGGACTAGCGGGAGCAATGAGCAGTTCTTC
CASSLRTSGSNEQFF
>.|TRBD1|TRBV3-1/TRBV3-2|TRBJ1-2
TGTGCCAGCAGCCAAGATTCCAGGGGGCATGGCTACACCTTC
CASSQDSRGHGYTF